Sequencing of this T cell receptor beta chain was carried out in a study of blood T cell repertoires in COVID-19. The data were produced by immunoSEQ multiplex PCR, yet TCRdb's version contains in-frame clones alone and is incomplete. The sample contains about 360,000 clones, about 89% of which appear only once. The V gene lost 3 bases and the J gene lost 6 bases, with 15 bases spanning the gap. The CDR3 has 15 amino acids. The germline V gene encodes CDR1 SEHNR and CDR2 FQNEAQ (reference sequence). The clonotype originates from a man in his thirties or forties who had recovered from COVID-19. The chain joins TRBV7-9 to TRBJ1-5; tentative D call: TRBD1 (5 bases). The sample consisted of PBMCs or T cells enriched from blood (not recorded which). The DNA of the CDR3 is TGTGCCAGCAGCTTTTTTGGCAGGGTTAGTCAGCCCCAGCATTTT. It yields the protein CASSFFGRVSQPQHF.